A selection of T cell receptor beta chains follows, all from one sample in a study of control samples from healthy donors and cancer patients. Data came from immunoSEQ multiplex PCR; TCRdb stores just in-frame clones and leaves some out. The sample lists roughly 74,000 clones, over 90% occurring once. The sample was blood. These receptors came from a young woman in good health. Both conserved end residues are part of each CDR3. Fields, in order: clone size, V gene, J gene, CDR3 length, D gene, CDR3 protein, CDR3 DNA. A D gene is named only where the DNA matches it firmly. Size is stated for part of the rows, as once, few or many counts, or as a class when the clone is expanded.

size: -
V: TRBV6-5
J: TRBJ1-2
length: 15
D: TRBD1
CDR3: CASRPRTGGWGGYTF
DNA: TGTGCCAGCAGACCCAGGACAGGCGGTTGGGGTGGCTACACCTTC

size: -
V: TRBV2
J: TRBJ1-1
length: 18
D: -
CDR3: CASSEVGFRGAGGTEAFF
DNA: TGTGCCAGCAGTGAAGTTGGCTTTCGAGGGGCGGGGGGCACTGAAGCTTTCTTT

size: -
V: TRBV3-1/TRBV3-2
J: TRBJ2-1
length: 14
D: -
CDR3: CASSQDMRLDEQFF
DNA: TGTGCCAGCAGCCAAGATATGCGTTTAGATGAGCAGTTCTTC

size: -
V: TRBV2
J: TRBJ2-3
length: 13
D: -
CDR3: CARRSDNTDTQYF
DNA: TGTGCCAGACGAAGCGACAACACAGATACGCAGTATTTT

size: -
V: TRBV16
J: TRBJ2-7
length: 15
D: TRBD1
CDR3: CASSPRTGNPVEQYF
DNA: TGTGCCAGCAGCCCCCGGACAGGGAATCCCGTCGAGCAGTACTTC

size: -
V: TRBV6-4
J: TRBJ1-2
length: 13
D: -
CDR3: CASSETGNYGYTF
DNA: TGTGCCAGCAGTGAGACCGGAAACTATGGCTACACCTTC

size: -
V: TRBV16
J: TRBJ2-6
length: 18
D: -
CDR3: CASSAGQGGVSGANVLTF
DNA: TGTGCCAGCAGCGCGGGACAAGGTGGGGTCTCTGGGGCCAACGTCCTGACTTTC

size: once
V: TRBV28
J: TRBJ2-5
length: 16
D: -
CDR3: CASSFEGRGNQETQYF
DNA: TGTGCCAGCAGTTTTGAGGGTCGGGGCAACCAAGAGACCCAGTACTTC

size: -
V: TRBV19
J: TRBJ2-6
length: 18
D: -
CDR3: CASSPDPGLGSGANVLTF
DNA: TGTGCCAGTAGTCCAGACCCGGGTCTAGGATCCGGGGCCAACGTCCTGACTTTC

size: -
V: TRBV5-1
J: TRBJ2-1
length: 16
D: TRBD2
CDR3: CASSLLLAGVNNEQFF
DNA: TGCGCCAGCAGCTTGCTTCTAGCGGGAGTCAACAATGAGCAGTTCTTC

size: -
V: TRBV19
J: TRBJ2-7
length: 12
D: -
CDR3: CASSMGGYEQYF
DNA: TGTGCCAGTAGTATGGGTGGATACGAGCAGTACTTC

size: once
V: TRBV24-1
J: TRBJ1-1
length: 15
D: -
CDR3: CATRGAGRSNTEAFF
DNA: TGTGCCACCAGGGGGGCGGGCAGATCGAACACTGAAGCTTTCTTT

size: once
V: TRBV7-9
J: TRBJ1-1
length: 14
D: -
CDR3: CASSLAPPGRGAFF
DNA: TGTGCCAGCAGCTTAGCCCCCCCCGGGCGAGGAGCTTTCTTT

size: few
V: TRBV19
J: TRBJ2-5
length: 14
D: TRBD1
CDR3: CASSMDRGSETQYF
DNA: TGTGCCAGTAGTATGGACAGGGGAAGCGAGACCCAGTACTTC

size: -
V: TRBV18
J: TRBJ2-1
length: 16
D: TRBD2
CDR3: CASSPRLADSYNEQFF
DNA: TGTGCCAGCTCACCACGACTAGCGGACTCCTACAATGAGCAGTTCTTC

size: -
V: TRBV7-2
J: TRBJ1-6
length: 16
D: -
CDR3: CASSPLRGLLNSPLHF
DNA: TGTGCCAGCAGCCCGCTGCGGGGTTTGCTTAACTCACCCCTCCACTTT

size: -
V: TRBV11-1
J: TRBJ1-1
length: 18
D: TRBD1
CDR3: CASSLARTGLGNNTEAFF
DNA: TGTGCCAGCAGCTTAGCCCGGACAGGGTTGGGGAATAACACTGAAGCTTTCTTT

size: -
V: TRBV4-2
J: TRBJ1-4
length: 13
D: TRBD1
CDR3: CASSQDIGTALFF
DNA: TGTGCCAGCAGCCAAGATATTGGGACAGCACTGTTTTTT

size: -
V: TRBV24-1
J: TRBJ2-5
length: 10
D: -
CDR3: CATTKETQYF
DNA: TGTGCCACCACAAAAGAGACCCAGTACTTC

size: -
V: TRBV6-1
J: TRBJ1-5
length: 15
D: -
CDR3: CASSDVGGFNQPQHF
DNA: TGTGCCAGCAGTGATGTCGGGGGTTTCAATCAGCCCCAGCATTTT

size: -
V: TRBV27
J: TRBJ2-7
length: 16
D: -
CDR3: CASSSTGTGTRSEQYF
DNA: TGTGCCAGCAGTTCGACAGGGACCGGGACTAGGTCCGAGCAGTACTTC

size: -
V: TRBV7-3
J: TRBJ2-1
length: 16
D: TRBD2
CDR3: CASSSLGLAAYNEQFF
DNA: TGTGCCAGCAGCTCGTTGGGGCTAGCGGCCTACAATGAGCAGTTCTTC

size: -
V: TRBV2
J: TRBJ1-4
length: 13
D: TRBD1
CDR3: CATNRGRDEKLFF
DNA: TGTGCCACCAACAGGGGGCGCGATGAAAAACTGTTTTTT

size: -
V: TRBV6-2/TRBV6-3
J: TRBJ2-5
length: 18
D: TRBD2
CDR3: CASSRPGTSGRVAETQYF
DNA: TGTGCCAGCAGCCGGCCCGGGACTAGCGGGAGAGTGGCGGAGACCCAGTACTTC

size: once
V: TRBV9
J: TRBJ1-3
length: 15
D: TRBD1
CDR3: CASSAGTGGTNTIYF
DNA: TGTGCCAGCAGCGCCGGTACAGGGGGCACAAACACCATATATTTT

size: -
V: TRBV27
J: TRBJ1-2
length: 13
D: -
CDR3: CASGGFGFSGYTF
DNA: TGTGCCAGCGGGGGGTTCGGGTTCAGTGGCTACACCTTC

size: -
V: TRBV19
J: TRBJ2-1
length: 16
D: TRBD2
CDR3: CASSMGGDPSYNEQFF
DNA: TGTGCCAGTAGTATGGGGGGGGATCCTTCCTACAATGAGCAGTTCTTC